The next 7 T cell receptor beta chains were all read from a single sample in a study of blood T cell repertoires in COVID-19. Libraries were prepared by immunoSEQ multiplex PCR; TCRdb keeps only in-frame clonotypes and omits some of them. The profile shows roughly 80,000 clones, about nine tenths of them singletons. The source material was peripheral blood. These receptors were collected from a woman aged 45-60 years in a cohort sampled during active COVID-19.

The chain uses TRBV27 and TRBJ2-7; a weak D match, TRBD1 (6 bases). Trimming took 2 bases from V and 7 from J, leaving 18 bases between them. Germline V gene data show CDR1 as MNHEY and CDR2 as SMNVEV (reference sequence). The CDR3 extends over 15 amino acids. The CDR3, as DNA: TGTGCCAGCAGTTTAAATAACTGGGGGCTAGGGGAGCAGTACTTC. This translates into CASSLNNWGLGEQYF.

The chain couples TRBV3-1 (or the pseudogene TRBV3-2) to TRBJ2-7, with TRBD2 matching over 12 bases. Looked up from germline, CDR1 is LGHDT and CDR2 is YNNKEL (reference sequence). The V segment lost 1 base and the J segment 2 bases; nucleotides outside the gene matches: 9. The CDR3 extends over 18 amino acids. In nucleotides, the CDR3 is TGTGCCAGCAGCCAAGTACTAGCGGGGGGAAGATTCCCCTACGAGCAGTACTTC. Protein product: CASSQVLAGGRFPYEQYF.

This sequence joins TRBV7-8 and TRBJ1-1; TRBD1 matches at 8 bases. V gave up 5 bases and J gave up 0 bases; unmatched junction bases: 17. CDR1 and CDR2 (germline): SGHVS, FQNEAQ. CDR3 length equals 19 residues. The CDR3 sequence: CASSGGTGFSRGMNTEAFF. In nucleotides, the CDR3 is TGTGCCAGCAGCGGCGGGACAGGTTTTTCGAGAGGCATGAACACTGAAGCTTTCTTT.

CDR3 sequence: CASSHRTPYGYTF. In DNA, the CDR3 is TGTGCCAGCAGCCACAGGACTCCCTATGGCTACACCTTC. The V and J genes are TRBV3-1 (or the pseudogene TRBV3-2) and TRBJ1-2, with no clear D. CDR3 length equals 13 residues. Germline CDR1 reads LGHDT; CDR2 reads YNNKEL (reference sequence). Trimming removed 3 bases from V and 4 bases from J, with 9 bases in between.

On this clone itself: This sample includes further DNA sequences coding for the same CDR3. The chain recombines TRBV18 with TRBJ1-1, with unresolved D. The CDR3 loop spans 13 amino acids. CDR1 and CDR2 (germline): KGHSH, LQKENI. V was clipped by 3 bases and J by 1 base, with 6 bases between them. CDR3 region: CASSPSQNTEAFF. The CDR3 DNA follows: TGTGCCAGCTCACCCTCACAGAACACTGAAGCTTTCTTT.

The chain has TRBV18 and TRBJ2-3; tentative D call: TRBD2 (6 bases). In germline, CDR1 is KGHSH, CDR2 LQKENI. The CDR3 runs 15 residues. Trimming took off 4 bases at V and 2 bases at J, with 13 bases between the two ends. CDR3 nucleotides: TGTGCCAGCTCACTACTTAGCGGTTCCACAGATACGCAGTATTTT. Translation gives CASSLLSGSTDTQYF. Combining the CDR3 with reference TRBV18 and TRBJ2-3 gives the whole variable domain NAGVMQNPRHLVRRRGQEARLRCSPMKGHSHVYWYRQLPEEGLKFMVYLQKENIIDESGMPKERFSAEFPKEGPSILRIQQVVRGDSAAYFCASSLLSGSTDTQYFGPGTRLTVL.

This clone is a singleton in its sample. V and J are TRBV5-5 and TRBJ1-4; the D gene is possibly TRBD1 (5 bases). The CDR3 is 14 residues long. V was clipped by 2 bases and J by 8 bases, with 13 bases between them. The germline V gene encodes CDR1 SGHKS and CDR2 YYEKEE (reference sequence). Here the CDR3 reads CASSFGRKGEKLFF. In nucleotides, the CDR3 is TGTGCCAGCAGCTTTGGCAGGAAGGGGGAAAAACTGTTTTTT.